Listed below are T cell receptor beta chains from one sample, sequenced in a study of CXCR3-negative and CXCR3-positive naive CD8 T cells. No DNA is given; TCRdb re-called the 5' RACE reads and lists each CDR3 protein once. This repertoire includes around 160,000 distinct CDR3 sequences. Sequencing was done on a sample of naive CXCR3+ CD8+ T cells from blood. The receptors originated from a human donor in good health. Some clones in this sample may be carry-over from other donors' samples. Each CDR3 is given with its conserved first and last residue.

v_call	j_call	cdr3_aa
TRBV7-6	TRBJ1-1	CASSLVRGQGPTNTEAFF
TRBV6-5	TRBJ2-1	CASSYGYEQFF
TRBV7-9	TRBJ2-4	CASSLAQGAKNIQYF
TRBV9	TRBJ1-1	CASSVVPQGARTEAFF
TRBV29-1	TRBJ1-1	CSGKGGENTEAFF
TRBV30	TRBJ2-1	CALRGKSYNEQFF
TRBV29-1	TRBJ2-2	CSALGGQGAGELFF
TRBV11-3	TRBJ1-1	CASSPRQGANTQAFF
TRBV5-5	TRBJ2-7	CASSLGTSATYEQYF
TRBV27	TRBJ1-2	CASRSGSLNTF
TRBV6-4	TRBJ2-1	CASSKDAQGNEQFF
TRBV6-2/TRBV6-3	TRBJ2-5	CASGPWETQYF
TRBV12-3/TRBV12-4	TRBJ2-3	CASGRGLVATQYF
TRBV29-1	TRBJ1-2	CSVEPLGTEKANYGYTF
TRBV19	TRBJ2-7	CASSIAPVGSYEQYF
TRBV2	TRBJ1-5	CASSDSFIRQVDQPQHF
TRBV28	TRBJ2-5	CASSGEETQYF
TRBV21-1	TRBJ2-7	CASSKARGGHEQYF
TRBV28	TRBJ2-2	CASSLSEYTGELFF
TRBV4-2	TRBJ1-2	CASRTTANYGYTF
TRBV15	TRBJ2-2	CATSRAVTPTGELFF
TRBV15	TRBJ2-7	CATSREGLAGENTYEQYF
TRBV7-9	TRBJ2-1	CASRSLYGNPSYNEQFF
TRBV6-4	TRBJ1-4	CASSAATNEKLFF
TRBV6-5	TRBJ2-7	CASRRDMSYEQYF
TRBV6-2/TRBV6-3	TRBJ2-1	CASSPPSGGYNEQFF
TRBV7-9	TRBJ2-7	CASSIESGVPAGEQYF
TRBV29-1	TRBJ1-2	CSVVQRGTADGYTF
TRBV7-9	TRBJ2-1	CASSFGDEQFF
TRBV7-9	TRBJ2-7	CASSLARAGSSYEQYF
TRBV7-3	TRBJ1-1	CASRLRGGNTEAFF
TRBV28	TRBJ2-7	CASSLFRGSNYEQYF
TRBV5-5	TRBJ2-7	CASSLVLAASYEQYF
TRBV28	TRBJ1-4	CASNDRVLGEKLFF
TRBV29-1	TRBJ2-7	CSVVGLKYEQYF
TRBV29-1	TRBJ1-6	CSVRDSLSGALHF
TRBV28	TRBJ2-1	CASSLDRGFGEQFF
TRBV28	TRBJ1-1	CASSLQGSTEAFF
TRBV7-9	TRBJ2-4	CASSSRGGVDIQYF
TRBV29-1	TRBJ2-3	CSVDSFSRMTQYF
TRBV7-9	TRBJ2-5	CASTLDRIQETQYF
TRBV12-3/TRBV12-4	TRBJ2-1	CASSLDRVRHEQFF
TRBV27	TRBJ2-5	CASSLYPPPGGLRETQYF
TRBV10-3	TRBJ1-6	CAISINQQGGFDSPLHF
TRBV5-1	TRBJ2-5	CASSYGQDVQETQYF
TRBV6-5	TRBJ2-5	CASSRQGEEETQYF
TRBV5-5	TRBJ2-7	CASSDKYEQYF
TRBV19	TRBJ2-3	CASGHFLSDTQYF
TRBV5-5	TRBJ2-1	CASSFLEPEQFF
TRBV30	TRBJ1-1	CAWSPPGTGSIMNTEAFF
TRBV27	TRBJ2-7	CASSLGLAGESYEQYF
TRBV12-3/TRBV12-4	TRBJ2-6	CASSSIDSSGANVLTF
TRBV7-2	TRBJ2-2	CASSPTSDHTGELFF
TRBV29-1	TRBJ1-5	CSVAGTGLNQPQHF